This T cell receptor beta chain was captured by sequencing in a study of blood T cell repertoires in COVID-19. Across the study: Researchers got acute and convalescent COVID-19 samples from the United States, Italy and Spain.

Per the original methods: Estimated nucleated cell counts came from reference gene primer amplification. TCRdb keeps only in-frame clones here, not all; method: immunoSEQ multiplex PCR. The V and J calls and the clone size are those of that table, but D and trimming were determined from the DNA. The sample contains under 85,000 clones, approximately 87% of which appear only once. Sequenced material: peripheral blood. The sequence derives from a man older than 75 in a cohort sampled during active COVID-19.

The CDR3 DNA sequence: TGCGCCAGCAGTTCGGACAGAATCTCCTACAATGAGCAGTTCTTC. Translation gives CASSSDRISYNEQFF. The gene calls are TRBV5-1 and TRBJ2-1; a weak D match, TRBD1 (6 bases). With 5 bases removed from V and 0 bases from J, the gap between germline ends came to 12 bases. The CDR3 is made up of 15 amino acids. Germline CDR1 SGHRS, CDR2 YFSETQ.